This T cell receptor beta chain was identified during a study of neoadjuvant anti-PD-1 for oral cavity cancer. General study results and limits: Treg/Th17 ratio rose with pretreatment blood and fell with post-treatment tumor TCRbeta clonality.

This clone was picked up a small number of times. Its antigen is unidentified. The sample's time point: after neoadjuvant nivolumab, at surgical resection. TCRdb keeps only in-frame clones here, not all; method: immunoSEQ multiplex PCR. The sample includes about 12,000 clones, 60% to 80% of them seen just once. The source is a person aged 35-80 years with oral cavity squamous cell carcinoma. The input for sequencing was PBMCs, taken after nivolumab (anti-PD-1) treatment.

CDR3 in amino acids: CASSPKSARKLFF. The CDR3 bases are TGTGCCAGCAGCCCTAAATCCGCCCGGAAACTGTTTTTT. The chain employs TRBV27 and TRBJ1-4; D not resolved. Germline lookup yields CDR1 MNHEY and CDR2 SMNVEV (reference sequence). The CDR3 consists of 13 residues. V lost 6 bases and J 11 bases, leaving 16 bases between the germline ends. Together with reference TRBV27 and TRBJ1-4, the CDR3 gives the full variable domain: EAQVTQNPRYLITVTGKKLTVTCSQNMNHEYMSWYRQDPGLGLRQIYYSMNVEVTDKGDVPEGYKVSRKEKRNFPLILESPSPNQTSLYFCASSPKSARKLFFGSGTQLSVL.